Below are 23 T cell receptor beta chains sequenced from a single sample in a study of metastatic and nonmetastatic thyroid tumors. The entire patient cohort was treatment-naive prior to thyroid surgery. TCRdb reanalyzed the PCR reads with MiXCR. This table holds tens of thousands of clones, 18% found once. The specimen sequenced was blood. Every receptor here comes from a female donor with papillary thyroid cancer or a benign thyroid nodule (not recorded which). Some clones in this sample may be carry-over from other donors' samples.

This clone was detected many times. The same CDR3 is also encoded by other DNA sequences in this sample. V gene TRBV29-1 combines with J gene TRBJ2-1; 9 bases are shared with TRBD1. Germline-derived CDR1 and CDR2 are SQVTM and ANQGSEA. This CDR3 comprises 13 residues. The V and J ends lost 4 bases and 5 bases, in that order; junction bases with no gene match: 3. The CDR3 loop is CSVARQGDNEQFF. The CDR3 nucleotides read TGCAGCGTTGCCCGACAGGGGGACAATGAGCAGTTCTTC.

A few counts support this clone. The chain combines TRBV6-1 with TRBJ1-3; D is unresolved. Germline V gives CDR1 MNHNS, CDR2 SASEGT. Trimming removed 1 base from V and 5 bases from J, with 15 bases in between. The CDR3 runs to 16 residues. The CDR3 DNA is TGTGCCAGCAGTGAAGTTGCATGGTCGAACCGAAACACCATATATTTT. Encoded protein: CASSEVAWSNRNTIYF.

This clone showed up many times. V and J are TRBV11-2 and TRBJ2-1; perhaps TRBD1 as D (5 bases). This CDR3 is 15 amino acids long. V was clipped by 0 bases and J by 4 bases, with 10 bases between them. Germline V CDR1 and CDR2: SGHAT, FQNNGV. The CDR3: CASSLEWGRYNEQFF. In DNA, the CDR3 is TGTGCCAGCAGCTTAGAATGGGGCCGGTACAATGAGCAGTTCTTC.

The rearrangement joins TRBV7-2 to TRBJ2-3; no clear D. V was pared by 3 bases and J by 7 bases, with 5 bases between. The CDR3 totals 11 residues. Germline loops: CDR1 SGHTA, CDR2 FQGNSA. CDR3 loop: CASSLWHTQYF. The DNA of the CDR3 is TGTGCCAGCAGCTTGTGGCATACGCAGTATTTT.

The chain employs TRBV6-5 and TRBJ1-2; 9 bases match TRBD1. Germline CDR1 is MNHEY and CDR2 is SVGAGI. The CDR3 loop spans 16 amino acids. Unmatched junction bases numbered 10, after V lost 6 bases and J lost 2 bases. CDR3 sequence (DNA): TGTGCCAGCAGACTCGGTTCTACAGGGGGCAACTATGGCTACACCTTC. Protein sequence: CASRLGSTGGNYGYTF.

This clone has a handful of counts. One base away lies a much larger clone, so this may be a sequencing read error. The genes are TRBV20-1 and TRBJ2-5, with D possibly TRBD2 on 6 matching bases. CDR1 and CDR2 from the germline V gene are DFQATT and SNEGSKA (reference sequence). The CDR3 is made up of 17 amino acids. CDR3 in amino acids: CSGGMGLPEGIQETKYF. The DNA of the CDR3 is TGCAGTGGGGGGATGGGACTCCCTGAGGGGATTCAAGAGACCAAGTACTTC.

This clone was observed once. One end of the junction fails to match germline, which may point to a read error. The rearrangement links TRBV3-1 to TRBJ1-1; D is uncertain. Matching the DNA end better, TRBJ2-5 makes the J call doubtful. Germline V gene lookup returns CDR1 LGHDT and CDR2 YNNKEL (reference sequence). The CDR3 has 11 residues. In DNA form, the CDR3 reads TGTGCCAGCGGGATTCAAGATACCCAGTACTTC. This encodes CASGIQDTQYF.

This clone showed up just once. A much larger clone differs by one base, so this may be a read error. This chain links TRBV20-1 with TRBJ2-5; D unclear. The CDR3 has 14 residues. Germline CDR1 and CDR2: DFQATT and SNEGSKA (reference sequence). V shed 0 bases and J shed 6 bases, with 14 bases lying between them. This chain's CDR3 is CSAREWREEKTQYF. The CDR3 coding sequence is TGCAGTGCTAGAGAATGGAGAGAGGAAAAGACCCAGTACTTC.

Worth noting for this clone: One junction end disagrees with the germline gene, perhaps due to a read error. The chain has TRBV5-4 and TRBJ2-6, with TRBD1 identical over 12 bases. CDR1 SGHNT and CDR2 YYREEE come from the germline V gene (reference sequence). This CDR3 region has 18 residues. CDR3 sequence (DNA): TGTGCCAGCAGCTTGGGAGGGACAGGGGGCTTTGGGTCCAACGTCCTGACTTTC. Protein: CASSLGGTGGFGSNVLTF.

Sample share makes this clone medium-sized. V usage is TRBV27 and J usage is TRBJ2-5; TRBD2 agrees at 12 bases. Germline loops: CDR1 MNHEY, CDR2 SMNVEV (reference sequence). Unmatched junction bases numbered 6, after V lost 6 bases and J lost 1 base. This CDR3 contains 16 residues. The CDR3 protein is CASRLAGGDVQETQYF. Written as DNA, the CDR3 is TGTGCCAGCAGACTAGCGGGAGGTGACGTCCAAGAGACCCAGTACTTC.

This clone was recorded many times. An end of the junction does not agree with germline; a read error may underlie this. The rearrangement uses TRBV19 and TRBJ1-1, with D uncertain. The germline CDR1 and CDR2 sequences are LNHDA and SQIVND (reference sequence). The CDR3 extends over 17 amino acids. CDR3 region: CASTSGIGYSLNAEAFF. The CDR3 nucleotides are TGTGCCAGTACGTCCGGCATTGGGTATAGCCTGAACGCTGAAGCTTTCTTT.

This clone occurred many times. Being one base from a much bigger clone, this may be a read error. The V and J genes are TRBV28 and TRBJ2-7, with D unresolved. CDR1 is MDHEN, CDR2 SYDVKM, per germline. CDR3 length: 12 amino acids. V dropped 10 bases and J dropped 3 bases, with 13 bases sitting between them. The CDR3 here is CATLDGVYEQYF. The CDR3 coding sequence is TGTGCCACCTTGGACGGAGTCTACGAGCAGTACTTC.

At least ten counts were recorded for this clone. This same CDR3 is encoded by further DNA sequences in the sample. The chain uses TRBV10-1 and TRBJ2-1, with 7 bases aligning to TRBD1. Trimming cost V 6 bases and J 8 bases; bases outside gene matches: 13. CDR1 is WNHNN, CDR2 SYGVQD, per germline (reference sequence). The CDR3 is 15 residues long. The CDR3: CASSLSGQLDDEQFF. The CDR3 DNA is TGCGCCAGCAGCCTCTCGGGACAGCTGGACGATGAGCAGTTCTTC.

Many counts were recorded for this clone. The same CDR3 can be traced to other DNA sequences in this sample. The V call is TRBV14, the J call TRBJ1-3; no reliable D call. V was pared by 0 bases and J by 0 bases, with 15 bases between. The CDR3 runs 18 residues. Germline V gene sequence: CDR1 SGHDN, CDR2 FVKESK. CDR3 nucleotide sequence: TGTGCCAGCAGCCAAGAAGTCGGCCAGTTGTCCTCTGGAAACACCATATATTTT. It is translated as CASSQEVGQLSSGNTIYF.

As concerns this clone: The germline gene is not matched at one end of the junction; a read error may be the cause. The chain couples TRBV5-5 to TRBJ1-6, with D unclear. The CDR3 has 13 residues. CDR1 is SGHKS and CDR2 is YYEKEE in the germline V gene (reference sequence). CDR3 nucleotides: TGTGCCAGCAGCTTGGAGGAGGGCGTACCCCGCCACTTT. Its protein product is CASSLEEGVPRHF. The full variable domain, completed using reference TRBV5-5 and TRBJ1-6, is DAGVTQSPTHLIKTRGQQVTLRCSPISGHKSVSWYQQVLGQGPQFIFQYYEKEERGRGNFPDRFSARQFPNYSSELNVNALLLGDSALYLCASSLEEGVPRHFGNGTRLTVT.

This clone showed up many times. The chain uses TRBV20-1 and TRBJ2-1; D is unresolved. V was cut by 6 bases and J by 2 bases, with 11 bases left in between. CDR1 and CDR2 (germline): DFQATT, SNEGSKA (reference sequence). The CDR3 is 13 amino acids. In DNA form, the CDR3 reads TGCAGTGCCCGGTGGGCAACCTACAATGAGCAGTTCTTC. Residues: CSARWATYNEQFF.

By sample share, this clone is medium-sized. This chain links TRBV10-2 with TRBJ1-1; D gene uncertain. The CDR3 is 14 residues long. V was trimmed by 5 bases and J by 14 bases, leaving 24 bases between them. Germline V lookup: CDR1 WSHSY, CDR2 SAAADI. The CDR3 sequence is CASSQTADGMNAFF. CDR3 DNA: TGCGCCAGCAGTCAAACGGCAGACGGAATGAACGCCTTCTTT.

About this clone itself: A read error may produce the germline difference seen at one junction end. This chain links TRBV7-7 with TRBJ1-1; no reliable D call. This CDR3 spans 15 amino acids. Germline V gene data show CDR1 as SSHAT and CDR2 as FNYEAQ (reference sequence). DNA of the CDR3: TGTGCTAGCAGCCCCTTCTTAAACGGAAACACTGAAGCTTTCTTT. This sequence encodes CASSPFLNGNTEAFF.

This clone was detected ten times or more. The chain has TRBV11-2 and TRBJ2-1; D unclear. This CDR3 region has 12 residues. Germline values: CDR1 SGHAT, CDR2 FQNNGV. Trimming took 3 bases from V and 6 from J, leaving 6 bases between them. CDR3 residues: CASSFGLNEQFF. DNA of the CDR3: TGTGCCAGCAGCTTCGGTCTCAATGAGCAGTTCTTC.

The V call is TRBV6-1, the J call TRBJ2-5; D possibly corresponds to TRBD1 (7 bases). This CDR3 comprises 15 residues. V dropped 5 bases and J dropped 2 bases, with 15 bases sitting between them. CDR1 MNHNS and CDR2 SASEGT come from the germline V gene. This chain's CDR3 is CASSTRGTVQETQYF. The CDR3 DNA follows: TGTGCCAGCAGTACCCGGGGGACAGTACAAGAGACCCAGTACTTC.

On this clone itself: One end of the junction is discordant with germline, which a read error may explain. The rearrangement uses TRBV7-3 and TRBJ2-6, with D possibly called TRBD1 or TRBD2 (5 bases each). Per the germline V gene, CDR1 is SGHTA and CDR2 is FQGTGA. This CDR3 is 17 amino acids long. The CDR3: CASSPSREPLRANVLTF. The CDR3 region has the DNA TGTGCCAGCAGCCCATCCCGGGAACCCCTCAGGGCAAACGTCCTGACTTTC.

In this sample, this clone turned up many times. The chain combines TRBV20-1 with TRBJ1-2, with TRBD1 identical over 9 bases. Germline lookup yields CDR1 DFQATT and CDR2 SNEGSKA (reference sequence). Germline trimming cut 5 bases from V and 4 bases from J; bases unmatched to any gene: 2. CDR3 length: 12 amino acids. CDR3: CSAWDRVYGYTF. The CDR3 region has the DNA TGCAGTGCTTGGGACAGGGTCTATGGCTACACCTTC.

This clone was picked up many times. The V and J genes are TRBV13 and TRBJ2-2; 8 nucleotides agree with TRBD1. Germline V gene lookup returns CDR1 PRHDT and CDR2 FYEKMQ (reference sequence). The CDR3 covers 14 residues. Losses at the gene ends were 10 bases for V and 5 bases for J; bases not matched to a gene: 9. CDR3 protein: CATAGTGRTGELFF. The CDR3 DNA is TGTGCCACCGCCGGGACAGGTCGTACCGGGGAGCTGTTTTTT.